Below are 21 T cell receptor beta chains sequenced from a single sample in a study of fetal regulatory T cell absence and autoimmunity. Assay: immunoSEQ multiplex PCR; the TCRdb copy retains only in-frame clones and omits some. The sample contains approximately 94,000 clones, about 78% of which appear only once. Sequenced sample: pancreas tissue. These TCRs come from a male donor with IPEX syndrome.

This sequence joins TRBV6-5 and TRBJ2-1; TRBD2 aligns across 14 bases. Germline V gene lookup returns CDR1 MNHEY and CDR2 SVGAGI. V dropped 5 bases and J dropped 4; count of bases not matched to a gene: 1. The CDR3 covers 15 residues. CDR3 in amino acids: CASSRLAGGYNEQFF. The CDR3 bases are TGTGCCAGCAGTCGACTAGCGGGAGGGTACAATGAGCAGTTCTTC.

This chain connects TRBV11-3 to TRBJ1-5, with 7 bases identical to TRBD1. The CDR3 covers 15 residues. Germline lookup yields CDR1 SGHNT and CDR2 YENEEA. Trimming at V came to 1 base and at J to 9 bases, leaving 9 bases not matched to a gene. In DNA form, the CDR3 reads TGTGCCAGCAGCTTAGGACAGGGTGGGATTACGCCCCAGCATTTT. Translating it yields CASSLGQGGITPQHF.

The chain recombines TRBV4-1 with TRBJ2-1; 12 positions agree with TRBD2. Trimming at V came to 6 bases and at J to 6 bases, leaving 6 bases not matched to a gene. The CDR3 contains 15 residues. CDR1 and CDR2 (germline): MGHRA, YSYEKL. CDR3 sequence (DNA): TGCGCCAGCAGTCTAGCGGGAGGGCCTTTCAATGAGCAGTTCTTC. Encoded protein: CASSLAGGPFNEQFF.

J is TRBJ2-3 and V is TRBV6-5, with a weak D call TRBD1 (6 bases). In germline, CDR1 is MNHEY, CDR2 SVGAGI. This CDR3 contains 15 residues. V dropped 0 bases and J dropped 2 bases, with 9 bases sitting between them. The CDR3 loop reads CASSYSGQFTDTQYF. CDR3 bases: TGTGCCAGCAGTTACTCCGGACAGTTCACAGATACGCAGTATTTT.

The CDR3 DNA reads as TGTGCCAGCAGCTTGTGGGGGGCAGGGGCCATCACAGATACGCAGTATTTT. Protein: CASSLWGAGAITDTQYF. The chain uses TRBV5-4 and TRBJ2-3; possibly TRBD1 or TRBD2 for D (6 bases each). V gave up 1 base and J gave up 2 bases, with 17 bases separating them. This CDR3 spans 17 amino acids. Germline values: CDR1 SGHNT, CDR2 YYREEE (reference sequence). The complete variable domain, with remaining parts taken from reference TRBV5-4 and TRBJ2-3, reads ETGVTQSPTHLIKTRGQQVTLRCSSQSGHNTVSWYQQALGQGPQFIFQYYREEENGRGNFPPRFSGLQFPNYSSELNVNALELDDSALYLCASSLWGAGAITDTQYFGPGTRLTVL.

This chain links TRBV11-2 with TRBJ2-5, with D perhaps matching TRBD2 (6 bases). V was shortened by 5 bases and J by 1 base, with 17 bases between the two germline ends. The CDR3 spans 16 residues. Germline V lookup: CDR1 SGHAT, CDR2 FQNNGV. CDR3 region: CASSPGGLWSQETQYF. In DNA form, the CDR3 reads TGTGCCAGCAGCCCAGGAGGGCTATGGAGCCAAGAGACCCAGTACTTC. Looking up the rest from reference TRBV11-2 and TRBJ2-5 gives the full variable domain: EAGVAQSPRYKIIEKRQSVAFWCNPISGHATLYWYQQILGQGPKLLIQFQNNGVVDDSQLPKDRFSAERLKGVDSTLKIQPAKLEDSAVYLCASSPGGLWSQETQYFGPGTRLLVL.

This clone was counted many times. In DNA form, the CDR3 reads TGTGCCAGCAGCTTAGGAAGGACGAATGAGCAGTTCTTC. Its protein product is CASSLGRTNEQFF. J is TRBJ2-1 and V is TRBV7-2; D call uncertain. V lost 1 base and J 7 bases, leaving 8 bases between the germline ends. CDR1 SGHTA and CDR2 FQGNSA come from the germline V gene. This CDR3 region has 13 residues.

Turning to this clone: Additional DNA sequences in this sample encode the identical CDR3. This sequence joins TRBV20-1 and TRBJ2-5; 7 bases line up with TRBD2. In germline, CDR1 is DFQATT, CDR2 SNEGSKA (reference sequence). This CDR3 spans 11 amino acids. V shed 3 bases and J 5 bases; nucleotides not matched to a gene: 0. This chain's CDR3 is CSARGGETQYF. In DNA, the CDR3 is TGCAGTGCTAGGGGAGGGGAGACCCAGTACTTC.

The chain has TRBV4-1 and TRBJ1-5; no reliable D call. CDR3 length equals 13 residues. Germline lookup yields CDR1 MGHRA and CDR2 YSYEKL. V was trimmed by 1 base and J by 2 bases, leaving 3 bases between them. In DNA form, the CDR3 reads TGCGCCAGCAGCCAAGTACGCAATCAGCCCCAGCATTTT. This codes for CASSQVRNQPQHF.

This clone was seen a handful of times. V and J are TRBV7-7 and TRBJ2-5; perhaps TRBD1 as D (5 bases). V lost 2 bases, J lost 4 bases, and 11 bases lay in between. CDR1 SSHAT and CDR2 FNYEAQ come from the germline V gene (reference sequence). CDR3 length: 14 residues. The chain's CDR3 is CASSLSAGRETQYF. As DNA, the CDR3 is TGTGCCAGCAGCTTATCGGCAGGGCGAGAGACCCAGTACTTC.

CDR3 nucleotides: TGTGCCAGCAGTTACCCGGGACTAGCGGGAGATACGCAGTATTTT. Its translation is CASSYPGLAGDTQYF. The J gene is TRBJ2-3, the V gene TRBV6-6; the match to TRBD2 covers 12 bases. The V gene end was trimmed by 2 bases and the J gene end by 5 bases; junction bases not matched to a gene: 2. The CDR3 totals 15 residues. Germline CDR1 is MNHNY and CDR2 is SVGAGI (reference sequence).

V gene TRBV10-3 combines with J gene TRBJ2-3; D remains ambiguous. Germline assignment: CDR1 ENHRY and CDR2 SYGVKD. The CDR3 runs 15 residues. With 0 bases removed from V and 0 bases from J, the gap between germline ends came to 7 bases. CDR3 protein: CAISESEFSTDTQYF. The CDR3 nucleotides are TGTGCCATCAGTGAGTCTGAGTTTAGCACAGATACGCAGTATTTT.

This clone was found a few times. V usage is TRBV7-9 and J usage is TRBJ1-5; no firm D call. The CDR3 extends over 14 amino acids. CDR1 and CDR2 from the germline V gene are SEHNR and FQNEAQ (reference sequence). V lost 4 bases, J lost 0 bases, and 7 bases lay in between. The CDR3 protein is CASSSPFSNQPQHF. In DNA form, the CDR3 reads TGTGCCAGCAGCTCTCCCTTTAGCAATCAGCCCCAGCATTTT.

Here the CDR3 DNA reads TGCGCCAGCAGCTTCGGGCAGGGGGTCTACGAGCAGTACTTC. Translated, it gives CASSFGQGVYEQYF. The chain uses TRBV5-1 and TRBJ2-7; 7 bases fit TRBD1. Looked up from germline, CDR1 is SGHRS and CDR2 is YFSETQ. This CDR3 is built from 14 residues. The J segment lost 3 bases and the V segment lost 2 bases, leaving 5 bases of the junction unmatched.

The chain carries TRBV15 and TRBJ2-7, with 11 bases fitting TRBD2. This CDR3 spans 19 amino acids. Germline V gene lookup returns CDR1 LNHNV and CDR2 YYDKDF (reference sequence). Trimming took 5 bases from V and 1 from J; bases not matched to a gene: 16. DNA for the CDR3: TGTGCCACCAGCCCTGAAAGGGGGATAGCGGGAGGGCCTTCCTACGAGCAGTACTTC. Translating gives CATSPERGIAGGPSYEQYF. The full variable domain, completed using reference TRBV15 and TRBJ2-7, is DAMVIQNPRYQVTQFGKPVTLSCSQTLNHNVMYWYQQKSSQAPKLLFHYYDKDFNNEADTPDNFQSRRPNTSFCFLDIRSPGLGDTAMYLCATSPERGIAGGPSYEQYFGPGTRLTVT.

V gene TRBV5-1 combines with J gene TRBJ1-1, with D hard to call. Looked up from germline, CDR1 is SGHRS and CDR2 is YFSETQ. The CDR3 is 13 amino acids. The germline V and J ends were trimmed by 2 bases and 5 bases, with 10 bases remaining between them. CDR3 sequence (DNA): TGCGCCAGCAGCTTAGGGAGTAGGACTGAAGCTTTCTTT. Translating it yields CASSLGSRTEAFF. Complete variable domain (other parts from reference TRBV5-1 and TRBJ1-1): KAGVTQTPRYLIKTRGQQVTLSCSPISGHRSVSWYQQTPGQGLQFLFEYFSETQRNKGNFPGRFSGRQFSNSRSEMNVSTLELGDSALYLCASSLGSRTEAFFGQGTRLTVV.

This chain's CDR3 is CASSLTGANYGYTF. For the CDR3, the DNA is TGTGCCAGCAGCCTAACAGGGGCCAACTATGGCTACACCTTC. The chain employs TRBV9 and TRBJ1-2, with TRBD1 matching 7 bases. V was clipped by 4 bases and J by 2 bases; unmatched bases: 5. The CDR3 runs 14 residues. Germline V gene data show CDR1 as SGDLS and CDR2 as YYNGEE.

This rearrangement joins TRBV6-1 to TRBJ1-2; D unresolved. This CDR3 spans 14 amino acids. CDR1 and CDR2 from the germline V gene are MNHNS and SASEGT. Trimming left V 1 base short and J 0 bases short, with 6 bases between. CDR3 region: CASSEGTANYGYTF. CDR3 bases: TGTGCCAGCAGTGAAGGAACAGCTAACTATGGCTACACCTTC.

The chain combines TRBV6-5 with TRBJ2-1; 7 bases map to TRBD2. The CDR3 extends over 16 amino acids. V lost 0 bases and J lost 3; bases outside the gene matches: 5. Germline V gives CDR1 MNHEY, CDR2 SVGAGI. DNA for the CDR3: TGTGCCAGCAGTTACTCCCCGCGGGAGTTCTACAATGAGCAGTTCTTC. This sequence encodes CASSYSPREFYNEQFF.

The V and J genes are TRBV5-4 and TRBJ2-3; the match to TRBD2 covers 7 bases. From germline, CDR1 is SGHNT and CDR2 YYREEE (reference sequence). The CDR3 is made up of 16 amino acids. The V segment lost 1 base and the J segment 2 bases; nucleotides outside the gene matches: 7. The CDR3 DNA follows: TGTGCCAGCAGCTTGCGGCTAGCGGCATCCACAGATACGCAGTATTTT. Translated, it gives CASSLRLAASTDTQYF. Drawing the rest from reference TRBV5-4 and TRBJ2-3, the complete variable domain is ETGVTQSPTHLIKTRGQQVTLRCSSQSGHNTVSWYQQALGQGPQFIFQYYREEENGRGNFPPRFSGLQFPNYSSELNVNALELDDSALYLCASSLRLAASTDTQYFGPGTRLTVL.

The rearrangement uses TRBV9 and TRBJ1-4; 10 bases are shared with TRBD1. The length of the CDR3 is 17 residues. The V segment lost 3 bases and the J segment 8 bases; nucleotides outside the gene matches: 13. Looked up from germline, CDR1 is SGDLS and CDR2 is YYNGEE. The CDR3 DNA is TGTGCCAGCAGCGGTTACCGCGGGACAGGGGTAGGCGAAAAACTGTTTTTT. Amino acids: CASSGYRGTGVGEKLFF.